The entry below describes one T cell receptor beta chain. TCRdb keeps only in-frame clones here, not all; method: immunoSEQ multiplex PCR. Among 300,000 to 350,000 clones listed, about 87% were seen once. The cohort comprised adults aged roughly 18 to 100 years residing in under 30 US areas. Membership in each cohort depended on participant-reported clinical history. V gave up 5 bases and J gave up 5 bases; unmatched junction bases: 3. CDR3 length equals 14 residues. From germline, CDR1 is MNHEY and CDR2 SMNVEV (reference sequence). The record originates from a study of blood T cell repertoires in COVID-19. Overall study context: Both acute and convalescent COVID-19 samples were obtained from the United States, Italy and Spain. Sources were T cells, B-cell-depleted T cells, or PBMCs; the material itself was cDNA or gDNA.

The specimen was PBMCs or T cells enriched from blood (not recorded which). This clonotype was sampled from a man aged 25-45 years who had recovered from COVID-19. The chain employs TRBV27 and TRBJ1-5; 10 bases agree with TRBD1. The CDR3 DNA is TGTGCCAGCAGTGACAGGGGGCCGGATCAGCCCCAGCATTTT. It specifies CASSDRGPDQPQHF.